The following is a TCR beta chain sequence with its context. Its antigen is undetermined. For each donor, at least one pre-ART and at least two post-ART PBMC samples were available. The record originates from a study of long-term antiretroviral therapy in people with HIV. Study-level background: It was about a decade after the earliest samples that the 2015 immediate-ART recommendation appeared. Study results and limitations: Repertoires from HIV showed CDR3 length ranges narrower than those of controls.

The immunoSEQ assay was v3.0, run at survey level. Sequencing was directed toward about 35,000-50,000 T-cell genomes in each sample. Clones were read by immunoSEQ multiplex PCR, and TCRdb kept only the in-frame ones, dropping some. The sample has almost 25,000 clones; 84% are singletons. This CDR3 spans 15 amino acids. Germline V gene data show CDR1 as LNHDA and CDR2 as SQIVND (reference sequence). V was pared by 8 bases and J by 9 bases, with 23 bases between. The gene calls are TRBV19 and TRBJ1-5, with D maybe TRBD1 (6 bases). The source of this sequence is a man aged 50-60 years with HIV. The sample consisted of unsorted PBMCs, taken 3 years after starting antiretroviral therapy. CDR3 sequence: CASGVGGSLSLPQHF. Here the CDR3 DNA reads TGTGCCAGTGGTGTGGGGGGCAGCCTATCGTTGCCCCAGCATTTT.